These 24 T cell receptor beta chains came from one sample sequenced in a study of blood T cell dynamics during melanoma immunotherapy. Time point denoted: week 3, after first cycle of checkpoint inhibitor. The repertoire was sequenced with immunoSEQ multiplex PCR; TCRdb's copy has only in-frame clones and lacks some. The sample has about 12,000 clones, around 91% seen once. Here the sequenced sample was effector memory CD8+ T cells from blood, taken from a patient treated with checkpoint blockade. These receptors were taken from a human donor with melanoma.

The CDR3 nucleotides read TGTGCCAGTAGTACTCTACTAGCGGGAGGCGCTAGCACAGATACGCAGTATTTT. It encodes CASSTLLAGGASTDTQYF. The J gene is TRBJ2-3, the V gene TRBV19; 12 positions agree with TRBD2. This CDR3 is built from 18 residues. The germline V gene has CDR1 LNHDA and CDR2 SQIVND (reference sequence). V was pared by 4 bases and J by 0 bases, with 8 bases of the junction left unmatched.

The chain employs TRBV5-1 and TRBJ1-1; D is undetermined. The ends were cut back, 0 bases at V and 1 base at J, with 4 bases in the middle. The CDR3 extends over 13 amino acids. CDR1 is SGHRS and CDR2 is YFSETQ in the germline V gene. This CDR3 reads CASSLAGNTEAFF. The DNA for the CDR3 is TGCGCCAGCAGCTTGGCAGGGAACACTGAAGCTTTCTTT. Based on the CDR3 plus reference TRBV5-1 and TRBJ1-1, the full variable domain is KAGVTQTPRYLIKTRGQQVTLSCSPISGHRSVSWYQQTPGQGLQFLFEYFSETQRNKGNFPGRFSGRQFSNSRSEMNVSTLELGDSALYLCASSLAGNTEAFFGQGTRLTVV.

A single count supports this clone. V gene TRBV27 combines with J gene TRBJ2-2; 9 nucleotides agree with TRBD1. V shed 7 bases and J 4 bases; nucleotides not matched to a gene: 7. The CDR3 covers 15 residues. The germline V gene has CDR1 MNHEY and CDR2 SMNVEV (reference sequence). As DNA, the CDR3 is TGTGCCAGCAAAACGGACAGGGGTCGCACCGGGGAGCTGTTTTTT. Its protein product is CASKTDRGRTGELFF.

The chain employs TRBV5-4 and TRBJ2-7; 12 bases map to TRBD1. Germline V gene lookup returns CDR1 SGHNT and CDR2 YYREEE (reference sequence). The CDR3 runs 14 residues. V was clipped by 4 bases and J by 5 bases; unmatched bases: 4. CDR3 DNA: TGTGCCAGCAGCGAGGGACAGGGGGCCCACGAGCAGTACTTC. Protein product: CASSEGQGAHEQYF.

The rearrangement links TRBV7-6 to TRBJ1-4; a weak D match, TRBD1 (5 bases). CDR3 length: 14 residues. The V and J ends lost 5 bases and 2 bases respectively, with 9 bases between them. Germline CDR1 is SGHVS and CDR2 is FNYEAQ. The CDR3 protein is CASSPGTTNEKLFF. In nucleotides, the CDR3 is TGTGCCAGCAGCCCAGGGACGACTAATGAAAAACTGTTTTTT.

V usage is TRBV9 and J usage is TRBJ2-3; possibly TRBD2 for D (6 bases). Germline CDR1 and CDR2: SGDLS and YYNGEE. The CDR3 extends over 15 amino acids. Between the trimmed V and J ends, which lost 3 bases and 2 bases, there was a span of 13 bases. This CDR3 reads CASSGGGTITDTQYF. In DNA form, the CDR3 reads TGTGCCAGCAGCGGGGGCGGGACGATCACAGATACGCAGTATTTT.

This clone was picked up one time. The chain is built from TRBV7-8 and TRBJ1-3; the D is unclear. From germline, CDR1 is SGHVS and CDR2 FQNEAQ. Trimming stripped 6 bases from V and 4 bases from J, with 13 bases between. CDR3 length: 14 amino acids. This chain's CDR3 is CASSVDGRGNTIYF. As DNA, the CDR3 is TGTGCCAGCAGTGTGGACGGAAGGGGAAACACCATATATTTT.

A single count supports this clone. The chain recombines TRBV29-1 with TRBJ2-1; D not resolved. The CDR3 is 11 amino acids. Trimming stripped 7 bases from V and 7 bases from J, with 11 bases between. The germline V gene encodes CDR1 SQVTM and CDR2 ANQGSEA. The DNA for the CDR3 is TGCAGCGCCACGAGCTTGAATGAGCAGTTCTTC. This translates into CSATSLNEQFF.

This clone was seen a few times. The rearrangement joins TRBV11-2 to TRBJ2-7; D is ambiguous. The V end lost 1 base, the J end lost 4 bases, and 8 bases lay between the germline ends. Germline V gives CDR1 SGHAT, CDR2 FQNNGV. This CDR3 spans 13 amino acids. This CDR3 is CASSLGRVYEQYF. CDR3 nucleotide sequence: TGTGCCAGCAGCTTAGGGAGAGTTTACGAGCAGTACTTC.

CDR3 amino acids: CASSFFPSGSDTQYF. The DNA of the CDR3 is TGTGCCAGCAGCTTTTTTCCTTCTGGTTCAGATACGCAGTATTTT. V is TRBV5-5 and J is TRBJ2-3, with no clear D. Germline V gene data show CDR1 as SGHKS and CDR2 as YYEKEE (reference sequence). The CDR3 length is 15 residues. V lost 2 bases and J 4 bases, leaving 14 bases between the germline ends. Filled out from reference TRBV5-5 and TRBJ2-3, the complete variable domain reads DAGVTQSPTHLIKTRGQQVTLRCSPISGHKSVSWYQQVLGQGPQFIFQYYEKEERGRGNFPDRFSARQFPNYSSELNVNALLLGDSALYLCASSFFPSGSDTQYFGPGTRLTVL.

The chain links TRBV19 to TRBJ1-1; D uncertain. The CDR3 length is 15 residues. Germline loops: CDR1 LNHDA, CDR2 SQIVND (reference sequence). Between the trimmed V and J ends, which lost 1 base and 1 base, there was a span of 10 bases. The CDR3 region is CASSIVPGENTEAFF. CDR3 coding DNA: TGTGCCAGTAGTATAGTTCCAGGCGAGAACACTGAAGCTTTCTTT.

V and J are TRBV19 and TRBJ2-1, with TRBD1 identical over 12 bases. With V trimmed by 7 bases and J by 1 base, 5 bases remained unmatched. This CDR3 spans 16 amino acids. Germline loops: CDR1 LNHDA, CDR2 SQIVND (reference sequence). This chain's CDR3 is CASTRGQGASYNEQFF. The CDR3 DNA sequence: TGTGCCAGTACCAGGGGACAGGGGGCTTCCTACAATGAGCAGTTCTTC.

This chain uses TRBV2 with TRBJ1-5; D not resolved. The germline V and J ends were trimmed by 3 bases and 7 bases, with 13 bases remaining between them. Germline CDR1 and CDR2: SNHLY and FYNNEI. This CDR3 has 14 residues. CDR3 in amino acids: CASSEGRAGQPQHF. For the CDR3, the DNA is TGTGCCAGCAGTGAGGGCAGAGCCGGACAGCCCCAGCATTTT. Variable domain in full (rest from reference TRBV2 and TRBJ1-5): EPEVTQTPSHQVTQMGQEVILRCVPISNHLYFYWYRQILGQKVEFLVSFYNNEISEKSEIFDDQFSVERPDGSNFTLKIRSTKLEDSAMYFCASSEGRAGQPQHFGDGTRLSIL.

This chain links TRBV27 with TRBJ2-1, with 10 bases identical to TRBD2. Germline V gene lookup returns CDR1 MNHEY and CDR2 SMNVEV (reference sequence). CDR3 length equals 14 residues. J lost 6 bases, V lost 8 bases, and 7 bases had no gene match. The CDR3 coding sequence is TGTGCCAGCTTCCCTAGCGGGAGCATCAATGAGCAGTTCTTC. Translated, it gives CASFPSGSINEQFF.

The rearrangement links TRBV5-1 to TRBJ2-6; TRBD1 matches 9 bases. Per the germline V gene, CDR1 is SGHRS and CDR2 is YFSETQ. This CDR3 is 17 amino acids long. With V trimmed by 4 bases and J by 2 bases, 7 bases remained unmatched. The CDR3 here is CASSPTGTGTGANVLTF. The CDR3 nucleotides read TGCGCCAGCAGCCCCACAGGGACAGGGACTGGGGCCAACGTCCTGACTTTC.

This clone was recorded only once. The gene calls are TRBV9 and TRBJ1-4, with D possibly TRBD1 on 5 matching bases. Germline lookup yields CDR1 SGDLS and CDR2 YYNGEE. With 0 bases removed from V and 0 bases from J, the gap between germline ends came to 15 bases. This CDR3 spans 18 amino acids. In DNA form, the CDR3 reads TGTGCCAGCAGCGTAGGATTTGGGACTTTTCCAACTAATGAAAAACTGTTTTTT. Encoded protein: CASSVGFGTFPTNEKLFF.

The chain uses TRBV7-6 and TRBJ2-7, with D unclear. V lost 1 base and J lost 0, with 7 bases in between. The CDR3 length is 14 residues. Germline V gene lookup returns CDR1 SGHVS and CDR2 FNYEAQ. The CDR3 nucleotides read TGTGCCAGCAGCTTAGGGTTGGGCTCCTACGAGCAGTACTTC. Translated: CASSLGLGSYEQYF.

The CDR3 nucleotides read TGTGCCAGCAGTTACTCTGGGGGGTGGACCGGGGAGCTGTTTTTT. Translation: CASSYSGGWTGELFF. The gene calls are TRBV6-5 and TRBJ2-2; D might be TRBD2 (6 bases). This CDR3 spans 15 amino acids. The V gene's germline CDR1 is MNHEY and CDR2 SVGAGI. Trimming stripped 0 bases from V and 5 bases from J, with 10 bases between.

This chain links TRBV9 with TRBJ1-6, with D unresolved. CDR1 is SGDLS and CDR2 is YYNGEE in the germline V gene. This CDR3 has 16 residues. Trimming pared 0 bases from V and 0 bases from J, leaving 7 bases between. The CDR3, as DNA: TGTGCCAGCAGCGTAGAGGTTTACTCCTATAATTCACCCCTCCACTTT. Residues: CASSVEVYSYNSPLHF.

The chain links TRBV10-3 to TRBJ1-2; D gene unclear. In germline, CDR1 is ENHRY, CDR2 SYGVKD. Between the trimmed V and J ends, which lost 8 bases and 2 bases, there was a span of 12 bases. The CDR3 contains 13 residues. This CDR3 is CAIQSALNYGYTF. For the CDR3, the DNA is TGTGCCATCCAGTCCGCTTTAAACTATGGCTACACCTTC.

V and J are TRBV6-1 and TRBJ2-7, with 8 nucleotides matching TRBD2. The length of the CDR3 is 15 residues. The V gene end was trimmed by 2 bases and the J gene end by 5 bases; junction bases not matched to a gene: 8. The germline V gene has CDR1 MNHNS and CDR2 SASEGT. CDR3 protein: CASSESGGLLNEQYF. In DNA, the CDR3 is TGTGCCAGCAGTGAAAGCGGGGGTTTGCTCAACGAGCAGTACTTC.

The V call is TRBV11-2, the J call TRBJ1-1; D ambiguous. In germline, CDR1 is SGHAT, CDR2 FQNNGV. The CDR3 is 13 residues long. Trimming took 2 bases from V and 1 from J, leaving 5 bases between them. CDR3 DNA: TGTGCCAGCAGCTTAACCCAGAACACTGAAGCTTTCTTT. This codes for CASSLTQNTEAFF.

This chain joins TRBV28 and TRBJ1-5; D ambiguous. The V end lost 2 bases, the J end lost 1 base, and 6 bases lay between the germline ends. Germline V CDR1 and CDR2: MDHEN, SYDVKM. This CDR3 region has 14 residues. The CDR3 protein is CASSLVNSNQPQHF. As DNA, the CDR3 is TGTGCCAGCAGTTTAGTCAACAGCAATCAGCCCCAGCATTTT.

The V call is TRBV4-1, the J call TRBJ1-4, with D hard to call. V was trimmed by 4 bases and J by 6 bases, leaving 12 bases between them. The CDR3 spans 14 residues. Germline CDR1 reads MGHRA; CDR2 reads YSYEKL. The CDR3 DNA reads as TGCGCCAGCAGCCTCGTGGCTGGGGATGAAAAACTGTTTTTT. This sequence encodes CASSLVAGDEKLFF.